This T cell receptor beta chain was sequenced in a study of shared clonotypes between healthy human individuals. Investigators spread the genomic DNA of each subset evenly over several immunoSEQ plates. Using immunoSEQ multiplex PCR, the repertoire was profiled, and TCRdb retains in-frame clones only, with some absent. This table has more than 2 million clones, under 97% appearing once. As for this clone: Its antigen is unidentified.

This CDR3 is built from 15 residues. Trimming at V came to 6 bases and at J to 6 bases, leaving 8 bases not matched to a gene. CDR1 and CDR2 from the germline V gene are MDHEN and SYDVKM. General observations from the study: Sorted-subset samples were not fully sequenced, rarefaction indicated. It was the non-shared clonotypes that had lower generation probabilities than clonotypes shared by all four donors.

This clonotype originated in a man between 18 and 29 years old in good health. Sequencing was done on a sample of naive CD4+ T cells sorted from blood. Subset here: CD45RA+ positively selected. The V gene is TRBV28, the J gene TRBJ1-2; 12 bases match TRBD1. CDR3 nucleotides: TGTGCCAGCAGCCCGGGGGACAGGGGGCGGGATGGCTACACCTTC. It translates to CASSPGDRGRDGYTF.